The sequence of this T cell receptor (beta chain) was determined in a study of T-cell reconstitution after alpha-beta-depleted transplantation in children. Preparation of the TCRbeta library used unique molecular identifiers. TCRdb re-derived calls from the PCR reads in MiXCR, one entry per CDR3 protein. This sample yields around 300,000 distinct CDR3 sequences, of which around a tenth are seen a single time; just under 7.5% belongs to the top ten. Many counts were recorded for this clonotype. CDR1 and CDR2 from the germline V gene are DFQATT and SNEGSKA (reference sequence). The CDR3 extends over 14 amino acids. After removal of 6 bases from V and 4 bases from J, the junction contained 9 bases not matched to a gene.

The material sequenced was PBMCs, taken before TCRalphabeta/CD19-depleted stem cell transplant. V and J are TRBV20-1 and TRBJ2-3; 8 nucleotides align to TRBD2. The TCR comes from a boy in the first two years of life with acute myeloid leukemia, due to receive a stem cell transplant. In nucleotides, the CDR3 is TGCAGTGCCGACGGGACTAGTTTCTCAGATACGCAGTATTTT. Its protein is CSADGTSFSDTQYF.